One sample yielded the 29 T cell receptor beta chains listed below, sequenced in a study of blood T cell repertoires in COVID-19. Data came from immunoSEQ multiplex PCR; TCRdb stores just in-frame clones and leaves some out. In the table there are more than 15,000 clones, around nine tenths of which are singletons. Sequenced material: peripheral blood. Every receptor here comes from a human donor in a cohort sampled during active COVID-19.

The V call is TRBV5-8, the J call TRBJ2-1, with 7 bases identical to TRBD2. The trim removed 0 bases at V and 8 bases at J, leaving 8 bases unmatched. CDR1 and CDR2 (germline): SGHTS, YDEGEE. The CDR3 loop spans 15 amino acids. Written as DNA, the CDR3 is TGTGCCAGCAGCTTGGGACTAGCCCTAACCGATGAGCAGTTCTTC. It is translated as CASSLGLALTDEQFF.

V gene TRBV19 combines with J gene TRBJ2-2, with TRBD1 matching 11 bases. V lost 4 bases and J lost 4; bases outside the gene matches: 8. The CDR3 is 17 residues long. CDR1 is LNHDA and CDR2 is SQIVND in the germline V gene (reference sequence). The CDR3 loop is CASSTNTGTGGTGELFF. The CDR3 DNA reads as TGTGCCAGTAGTACTAACACCGGGACAGGGGGCACCGGGGAGCTGTTTTTT.

The chain recombines TRBV12-3 or TRBV12-4 with TRBJ1-1; D possibly corresponds to TRBD1 (5 bases). With 7 bases removed from V and 5 bases from J, the gap between germline ends came to 14 bases. The CDR3 contains 13 residues. This CDR3 reads CASITGVGTEAFF. CDR3 DNA sequence: TGTGCCAGCATAACAGGAGTAGGAACTGAAGCTTTCTTT.

The V call is TRBV18, the J call TRBJ2-1; 7 bases line up with TRBD1. Trimming at V came to 6 bases and at J to 3 bases, leaving 8 bases not matched to a gene. The CDR3 length is 15 residues. CDR1 and CDR2 from the germline V gene are KGHSH and LQKENI. The CDR3: CASSLRYRGYNEQFF. The DNA of the CDR3 is TGTGCCAGCTCGCTAAGGTACAGGGGCTACAATGAGCAGTTCTTC.

V is TRBV3-1 (or the pseudogene TRBV3-2) and J is TRBJ1-4; D not resolved. The CDR3 is 12 amino acids. The germline V gene has CDR1 LGHDT and CDR2 YNNKEL (reference sequence). V was clipped by 1 base and J by 8 bases, with 5 bases between them. As DNA, the CDR3 is TGTGCCAGCAGCCAAGTCCGGGAAAAACTGTTTTTT. This sequence encodes CASSQVREKLFF.

This clone was observed a single time. V gene TRBV28 combines with J gene TRBJ2-3; D not certain. Germline CDR1 MDHEN, CDR2 SYDVKM. The germline V and J ends were trimmed by 5 bases and 9 bases, with 12 bases remaining between them. This CDR3 spans 12 amino acids. The CDR3 DNA is TGTGCCAGCAGTACCCTTAGGCGGACGCAGTATTTT. Translating it yields CASSTLRRTQYF.

The chain joins TRBV7-2 to TRBJ1-5; D might be TRBD1 (5 bases). Germline CDR1 is SGHTA and CDR2 is FQGNSA. This CDR3 spans 15 amino acids. Trimming took off 0 bases at V and 5 bases at J, with 11 bases between the two ends. This CDR3 reads CASSLAKVGDQPQHF. The CDR3, as DNA: TGTGCCAGCAGCTTAGCGAAAGTAGGGGATCAGCCCCAGCATTTT. Variable domain in full (rest from reference TRBV7-2 and TRBJ1-5): GAGVSQSPSNKVTEKGKDVELRCDPISGHTALYWYRQSLGQGLEFLIYFQGNSAPDKSGLPSDRFSAERTGGSVSTLTIQRTQQEDSAVYLCASSLAKVGDQPQHFGDGTRLSIL.

DNA for the CDR3: TGTGCCAGCAGCCGAGCGGGAGGAGGGGAGCAGTTCTTC. It specifies CASSRAGGGEQFF. This sequence joins TRBV3-1 (or the pseudogene TRBV3-2) and TRBJ2-1, with 9 nucleotides matching TRBD2. This CDR3 has 13 amino acids. Unmatched junction bases numbered 5, after V lost 4 bases and J lost 10 bases. Germline V lookup: CDR1 LGHDT, CDR2 YNNKEL (reference sequence).

The chain recombines TRBV6-1 with TRBJ2-1, with TRBD1 as a possible D gene (6 bases). CDR3 length equals 18 residues. Trimming removed 0 bases at V and 3 bases at J, with 18 bases between. CDR1 MNHNS and CDR2 SASEGT come from the germline V gene. The CDR3 spells CASSEAVQGSSLYNEQFF. CDR3 DNA sequence: TGTGCCAGCAGTGAAGCCGTACAGGGTAGTAGTCTCTACAATGAGCAGTTCTTC.

Written as DNA, the CDR3 is TGTGCCACCTCTCCCGAGGGAGAGACCCAGTACTTC. It is translated as CATSPEGETQYF. The J gene is TRBJ2-5, the V gene TRBV24-1, with D maybe TRBD2 (5 bases). CDR3 length: 12 residues. Deletions cut 9 bases from V and 4 bases from J, with 11 bases between. Germline CDR1 and CDR2: KGHDR and SFDVKD.

This clone was seen more than once but under ten times. The chain employs TRBV29-1 and TRBJ2-7, with D maybe TRBD2 (6 bases). Germline values: CDR1 SQVTM, CDR2 ANQGSEA. V was pared by 6 bases and J by 5 bases, with 11 bases between. The CDR3 extends over 11 amino acids. The DNA for the CDR3 is TGCAGCGTGTCGGGAGCGGACGAGCAGTACTTC. Translation: CSVSGADEQYF.

The rearrangement joins TRBV28 to TRBJ2-1; perhaps TRBD2 as D (5 bases). V lost 8 bases to trimming and J lost 9 bases, with 8 bases between them. The germline CDR1 and CDR2 sequences are MDHEN and SYDVKM. The CDR3 runs 10 residues. CDR3 sequence reads: CASRRGEQFF. The CDR3 DNA reads as TGTGCCAGCCGACGGGGTGAGCAGTTCTTC. Complete variable domain (other parts from reference TRBV28 and TRBJ2-1): DVKVTQSSRYLVKRTGEKVFLECVQDMDHENMFWYRQDPGLGLRLIYFSYDVKMKEKGDIPEGYSVSREKKERFSLILESASTNQTSMYLCASRRGEQFFGPGTRLTVL.

This chain joins TRBV28 and TRBJ2-4; D possibly corresponds to TRBD1 (5 bases). The V gene lost 6 bases and the J gene lost 7 bases, with 13 bases spanning the gap. Germline CDR1 is MDHEN and CDR2 is SYDVKM. This CDR3 is built from 13 residues. The CDR3 DNA follows: TGTGCCAGCAGGACAGCCAGGGCGAACATTCAGTACTTC. This gives the protein CASRTARANIQYF.

This chain uses TRBV7-3 with TRBJ1-1; D unresolved. Trimming took off 4 bases at V and 1 base at J, with 10 bases between the two ends. The CDR3 totals 14 residues. Per germline, CDR1 SGHTA and CDR2 FQGTGA. This CDR3 reads CASSSQAGNTEAFF. DNA for the CDR3: TGTGCCAGCAGCTCCCAAGCCGGGAACACTGAAGCTTTCTTT. Variable domain in full (rest from reference TRBV7-3 and TRBJ1-1): GAGVSQTPSNKVTEKGKYVELRCDPISGHTALYWYRQSLGQGPEFLIYFQGTGAADDSGLPNDRFFAVRPEGSVSTLKIQRTERGDSAVYLCASSSQAGNTEAFFGQGTRLTVV.

The gene calls are TRBV7-9 and TRBJ2-7; 10 nucleotides align to TRBD2. V trimming: 5 bases; J trimming: 4 bases; junction bases outside the gene matches: 11. Germline CDR1 and CDR2: SEHNR and FQNEAQ (reference sequence). The CDR3 covers 16 residues. CDR3 sequence: CASSHSQREGYYEQYF. CDR3 sequence (DNA): TGTGCCAGCAGCCACTCCCAGCGGGAGGGGTATTACGAGCAGTACTTC. The full variable domain, with the rest looked up from reference TRBV7-9 and TRBJ2-7, is DTGVSQNPRHKITKRGQNVTFRCDPISEHNRLYWYRQTLGQGPEFLTYFQNEAQLEKSRLLSDRFSAERPKGSFSTLEIQRTEQGDSAMYLCASSHSQREGYYEQYFGPGTRLTVT.

This rearrangement joins TRBV7-2 to TRBJ2-7; 11 bases line up with TRBD1. The CDR3 contains 16 residues. V gave up 5 bases and J gave up 2 bases; unmatched junction bases: 8. Germline V gene lookup returns CDR1 SGHTA and CDR2 FQGNSA. CDR3 loop: CASSVLGQGVAYEQYF. For the CDR3, the DNA is TGTGCCAGCAGCGTCCTGGGACAGGGGGTCGCCTACGAGCAGTACTTC.

This rearrangement joins TRBV18 to TRBJ2-5; D is ambiguous. V dropped 5 bases and J dropped 5 bases, with 15 bases sitting between them. CDR1 is KGHSH and CDR2 is LQKENI in the germline V gene. The CDR3 loop spans 14 amino acids. CDR3 sequence (DNA): TGTGCCAGCTCAATAGACGGAGCCGGGGAGACCCAGTACTTC. Translated, it gives CASSIDGAGETQYF.

This clone was counted only a few times. Here the CDR3 DNA reads TGTGCCACCAGTGATCTCACTAGCGGATGGCAGTTCTTC. Its translation is CATSDLTSGWQFF. The chain carries TRBV24-1 and TRBJ2-1; 8 bases line up with TRBD2. This CDR3 contains 13 residues. V lost 3 bases to trimming and J lost 12 bases; unmatched junction nucleotides: 6. The germline gives CDR1 KGHDR, CDR2 SFDVKD.

The chain joins TRBV2 to TRBJ2-2; a possible D gene is TRBD2 (5 bases). With 4 bases removed from V and 0 bases from J, the gap between germline ends came to 12 bases. Germline CDR1 SNHLY, CDR2 FYNNEI. The CDR3 length is 16 residues. The CDR3 protein is CASSAQAAANTGELFF. CDR3 nucleotide sequence: TGTGCCAGCAGTGCGCAAGCGGCCGCGAACACCGGGGAGCTGTTTTTT.

The chain links TRBV27 to TRBJ2-1, with D tentatively TRBD2 (6 bases). The V end was cut by 5 bases, the J end by 4 bases, with 15 bases between. Germline V gene data show CDR1 as MNHEY and CDR2 as SMNVEV (reference sequence). CDR3 length: 15 amino acids. The CDR3 DNA sequence: TGTGCCAGCAGTGCCCGGCGGGGCAGATACAATGAGCAGTTCTTC. As protein: CASSARRGRYNEQFF.

The chain recombines TRBV10-3 with TRBJ1-4; 9 nucleotides match TRBD1. After removal of 5 bases from V and 4 bases from J, the junction contained 5 bases not matched to a gene. The CDR3 loop spans 15 amino acids. Per the germline V gene, CDR1 is ENHRY and CDR2 is SYGVKD. This chain's CDR3 is CAISRTGELNEKLFF. CDR3 coding DNA: TGTGCCATCAGTAGGACAGGGGAGCTTAATGAAAAACTGTTTTTT.

This chain joins TRBV19 and TRBJ2-5, with 8 bases lining up with TRBD1. Trimming took 2 bases from V and 5 from J; bases not matched to a gene: 13. Germline V lookup: CDR1 LNHDA, CDR2 SQIVND (reference sequence). The CDR3 sequence is 17 residues long. CDR3 DNA sequence: TGTGCCAGTAGTATAAATCGGGCAGGGGGCCGTTGGGAGACCCAGTACTTC. It translates to CASSINRAGGRWETQYF.

V usage is TRBV7-2 and J usage is TRBJ1-5, with TRBD1 as a possible D gene (6 bases). This CDR3 spans 15 amino acids. Trimming took 3 bases from V and 0 from J, leaving 9 bases between them. In germline, CDR1 is SGHTA, CDR2 FQGNSA. Here the CDR3 DNA reads TGTGCCAGCAGCTTGGGACACCTTAGCAATCAGCCCCAGCATTTT. This gives the protein CASSLGHLSNQPQHF. The entire variable domain, with the rest obtained from reference TRBV7-2 and TRBJ1-5, is as follows: GAGVSQSPSNKVTEKGKDVELRCDPISGHTALYWYRQSLGQGLEFLIYFQGNSAPDKSGLPSDRFSAERTGGSVSTLTIQRTQQEDSAVYLCASSLGHLSNQPQHFGDGTRLSIL.

This clone has more than one count but fewer than ten. The chain joins TRBV27 to TRBJ1-5; 9 bases align to TRBD1. CDR3 size: 15 residues. Per the germline V gene, CDR1 is MNHEY and CDR2 is SMNVEV (reference sequence). Trimming cost V 4 bases and J 1 base; bases outside gene matches: 2. DNA for the CDR3: TGTGCCAGCAGTTCCGGACAGGGGAGCAATCAGCCCCAGCATTTT. Translated: CASSSGQGSNQPQHF.

This rearrangement joins TRBV3-1 (or the pseudogene TRBV3-2) to TRBJ2-5; the D gene is possibly TRBD2 (6 bases). This CDR3 has 15 residues. Germline V gene lookup returns CDR1 LGHDT and CDR2 YNNKEL (reference sequence). V was clipped by 4 bases and J by 4 bases, with 16 bases between them. CDR3 sequence reads: CASSRGTSWGETQYF. The CDR3 coding sequence is TGTGCCAGCAGCCGCGGGACCTCTTGGGGAGAGACCCAGTACTTC.

The genes are TRBV3-1 (or the pseudogene TRBV3-2) and TRBJ2-1; 12 bases align to TRBD2. Germline loops: CDR1 LGHDT, CDR2 YNNKEL (reference sequence). Trimming removed 4 bases from V and 10 bases from J; junction bases left unmatched: 2. The CDR3 contains 13 residues. CDR3 in DNA: TGTGCCAGCAGCCTTGGACTAGCGGGGGAGCAGTTCTTC. This translates into CASSLGLAGEQFF.

The rearrangement uses TRBV6-5 and TRBJ1-4, with D possibly being TRBD1 (6 bases). Deletions cut 2 bases from V and 5 bases from J, with 12 bases between. The CDR3 extends over 15 amino acids. Germline assignment: CDR1 MNHEY and CDR2 SVGAGI. This CDR3 is CASSYSGQQNEKLFF. The CDR3 nucleotides read TGTGCCAGCAGTTACAGTGGACAGCAAAATGAAAAACTGTTTTTT.

The CDR3 is CASSPPLRQRNYGYTF. The CDR3 bases are TGTGCCAGCAGTCCCCCCCTGCGACAGAGAAACTATGGCTACACCTTC. V gene TRBV6-6 combines with J gene TRBJ1-2; the D gene is possibly TRBD1 (5 bases). Germline assignment: CDR1 MNHNY and CDR2 SVGAGI (reference sequence). This CDR3 comprises 16 residues. V was pared by 5 bases and J by 2 bases, with 18 bases between.

A few counts support this clone. V and J are TRBV19 and TRBJ2-2, with 7 bases lining up with TRBD2. V was pared by 4 bases and J by 2 bases, with 7 bases of the junction left unmatched. CDR1 and CDR2 from the germline V gene are LNHDA and SQIVND (reference sequence). The CDR3 has 16 amino acids. CDR3 bases: TGTGCCAGTAGTACGTCCGGGACTACAAACACCGGGGAGCTGTTTTTT. Amino acid sequence: CASSTSGTTNTGELFF.